These 5 T cell receptor beta chains came from one sample sequenced in a study of T-cell memory formation after mild COVID-19. TCRdb redid the calling of the 5' RACE reads with MiXCR, one entry per CDR3 protein. The data hold hundreds of thousands of distinct CDR3 sequences, with about 20% observed a single time. The sample consisted of PBMCs or a T cell subset sorted from them (not recorded which). These receptors all come from an adult woman who had mild COVID-19 (a few samples of this study predate the infection). Cell type and time point are not known.

There are a few counts of this clonotype. CDR3 nucleotide sequence: TGTGCCAGCAGCGTAGGCGGGATAGGGGCCGGGGAGCTGTTTTTT. Its translation: CASSVGGIGAGELFF. The chain is built from TRBV9 and TRBJ2-2, with D possibly being TRBD2 (6 bases). V gave up 0 bases and J gave up 6 bases, with 12 bases separating them. CDR1 SGDLS and CDR2 YYNGEE come from the germline V gene. The CDR3 consists of 15 residues.

This clonotype occurred a few times. This chain links TRBV7-9 with TRBJ1-2, with 7 bases aligning to TRBD1. CDR1 is SEHNR and CDR2 is FQNEAQ in the germline V gene (reference sequence). Trimming removed 4 bases from V and 4 bases from J; junction bases left unmatched: 9. CDR3 length: 15 residues. The CDR3 sequence is CASSSPGQMVYGYTF. CDR3 sequence (DNA): TGTGCCAGCAGCTCCCCGGGACAGATGGTCTATGGCTACACCTTC.

Only a few counts were recorded for this clonotype. V gene TRBV12-3 or TRBV12-4 combines with J gene TRBJ2-7; no clear D gene. The CDR3 runs 12 residues. Trimming pared 5 bases from V and 7 bases from J, leaving 12 bases between. CDR3 sequence reads: CASSPPAGEQYF. CDR3 in DNA: TGTGCCAGCAGTCCCCCGGCCGGGGAGCAGTACTTC.

This clonotype was recorded a few times. This chain links TRBV29-1 with TRBJ1-1; possible D gene TRBD1, 6 bases. V lost 4 bases and J 1 base, leaving 13 bases between the germline ends. The CDR3 totals 14 residues. CDR1 and CDR2 (germline): SQVTM, ANQGSEA. CDR3 bases: TGCAGCGTTGCTTCTTTGACAGGGAACACTGAAGCTTTCTTT. Translation gives CSVASLTGNTEAFF.

In its sample, this clonotype was seen a few times. The chain uses TRBV7-9 and TRBJ1-1; perhaps TRBD1 as D (6 bases). CDR3 length: 15 residues. The ends were cut back, 2 bases at V and 1 base at J, with 11 bases in the middle. CDR1 SEHNR and CDR2 FQNEAQ come from the germline V gene (reference sequence). CDR3 DNA: TGTGCCAGCAGCTTACCGGGGGGCAGGAACACTGAAGCTTTCTTT. Protein product: CASSLPGGRNTEAFF. Filled out from reference TRBV7-9 and TRBJ1-1, the complete variable domain reads DTGVSQNPRHKITKRGQNVTFRCDPISEHNRLYWYRQTLGQGPEFLTYFQNEAQLEKSRLLSDRFSAERPKGSFSTLEIQRTEQGDSAMYLCASSLPGGRNTEAFFGQGTRLTVV.